This entry features one T cell receptor beta chain sequence. MiXCR, applied by TCRdb to the RT-PCR reads, yields one record per CDR3 protein. The sample yields some 540,000 distinct CDR3 sequences, under 30% seen once. This entry is derived from a study of response to subunit inactivated influenza vaccine. V was trimmed by 1 base and J by 5 bases, leaving 16 bases between them. This CDR3 comprises 15 residues. Germline V lookup: CDR1 SGHRS, CDR2 YFSETQ. These data were also reused for a study on T cells expressing NK-cell markers. That source notes: Libraries used 5'RACE template switching adding universal primer site and UMIs.

The V and J genes are TRBV5-1 and TRBJ2-7, with D possibly TRBD1 on 5 matching bases. The sample in question was CD4+ T cells sorted from PBMCs, obtained 12 days after vaccination. The receptor was isolated from a man aged 45-65 years who received an inactivated influenza vaccine. For the CDR3, the DNA is TGCGCCAGCAGCTTGTGGGCGACCAAGGGGAACGAGCAGTACTTC. It yields the protein CASSLWATKGNEQYF. The variable domain in full, completed from reference TRBV5-1 and TRBJ2-7, reads KAGVTQTPRYLIKTRGQQVTLSCSPISGHRSVSWYQQTPGQGLQFLFEYFSETQRNKGNFPGRFSGRQFSNSRSEMNVSTLELGDSALYLCASSLWATKGNEQYFGPGTRLTVT.